This entry lists 6 T cell receptor beta chains sequenced from one sample in a study of T-cell memory formation after mild COVID-19. TCRdb re-analysed the 5' RACE reads in MiXCR, keeping a single row per CDR3 protein. The table shows 450,000 to 700,000 distinct CDR3 sequences, with roughly 18% occurring only once. Material for sequencing was PBMCs or a T cell subset sorted from them (not recorded which). The receptor source for this set is an adult woman who had mild COVID-19 (a few samples of this study predate the infection). Cell type and time point are not known.

This clonotype has a handful of counts. The chain employs TRBV7-2 and TRBJ2-1; D possibly corresponds to TRBD2 (6 bases). CDR3 length equals 15 residues. Germline CDR1 is SGHTA and CDR2 is FQGNSA. Trimming removed 5 bases from V and 5 bases from J, with 16 bases in between. The CDR3 sequence is CASSVLAVGHNEQFF. The CDR3 region has the DNA TGTGCCAGCAGCGTCTTAGCGGTGGGACACAATGAGCAGTTCTTC.

This clonotype came up a few times. The chain employs TRBV9 and TRBJ2-3; TRBD2 matches 10 bases. V shed 2 bases and J 8 bases; nucleotides not matched to a gene: 8. The CDR3 is 15 amino acids. Germline V gives CDR1 SGDLS, CDR2 YYNGEE. The CDR3 sequence: CASSVSGGATGTQYF. The CDR3 nucleotides are TGTGCCAGCAGCGTGAGCGGGGGGGCGACTGGTACGCAGTATTTT.

The V gene is TRBV11-2, the J gene TRBJ1-1, with D unclear. Trimming took off 2 bases at V and 1 base at J, with 11 bases between the two ends. The germline gives CDR1 SGHAT, CDR2 FQNNGV. The CDR3 sequence is 15 residues long. The CDR3 DNA follows: TGTGCCAGCAGCTTACGACCCGGAGAGAACACTGAAGCTTTCTTT. It encodes CASSLRPGENTEAFF. Looking up the rest from reference TRBV11-2 and TRBJ1-1 gives the full variable domain: EAGVAQSPRYKIIEKRQSVAFWCNPISGHATLYWYQQILGQGPKLLIQFQNNGVVDDSQLPKDRFSAERLKGVDSTLKIQPAKLEDSAVYLCASSLRPGENTEAFFGQGTRLTVV.

The gene calls are TRBV7-2 and TRBJ2-7; 9 bases match TRBD2. V lost 7 bases and J lost 4; bases outside the gene matches: 5. The CDR3 runs to 13 residues. Germline values: CDR1 SGHTA, CDR2 FQGNSA. The CDR3 loop is CASTTSGHYEQYF. In DNA, the CDR3 is TGTGCCAGCACCACTAGCGGGCATTACGAGCAGTACTTC.

This clonotype has a handful of counts. This chain links TRBV19 with TRBJ1-1; the match to TRBD1 covers 10 bases. The CDR3 covers 14 residues. CDR1 is LNHDA, CDR2 SQIVND, per germline (reference sequence). V shed 7 bases and J 5 bases; nucleotides not matched to a gene: 7. The DNA for the CDR3 is TGTGCCAGTAAACGACAGGGGGCGAGAACTGAAGCTTTCTTT. This sequence encodes CASKRQGARTEAFF.

CDR3 sequence reads: CASSFLRDRDSSYF. The CDR3 DNA reads as TGTGCCAGCAGCTTCCTCCGGGACAGGGACTCCTCCTACTTC. The gene calls are TRBV27 and TRBJ2-7; TRBD1 matches 9 bases. The J segment lost 13 bases and the V segment lost 6 bases, leaving 16 bases of the junction unmatched. Germline V CDR1 and CDR2: MNHEY, SMNVEV (reference sequence). The CDR3 has 14 amino acids.